This T cell receptor beta chain was documented in a study of blood T cell repertoires in COVID-19. About the study: Sites across the United States, Italy and Spain contributed samples from acute and convalescent COVID-19. Sources were T cells, B-cell-depleted T cells, or PBMCs; the material itself was cDNA or gDNA.

As originally analysed: Researchers report that nucleated cell counts were estimated from reference gene primer amplification. Sequencing was performed with immunoSEQ multiplex PCR; in TCRdb, only in-frame clones are kept and a portion is missing. V and J calls and clone size follow that table, whereas D and trimming were derived from the DNA. Counted here are 45,000 to 65,000 clones, approximately 80% occurring once; the ten biggest clones make up roughly 10%. The V end lost 4 bases, the J end lost 0 bases, and 13 bases lay between the germline ends. Germline V gene lookup returns CDR1 SGHAT and CDR2 FQNNGV. This CDR3 spans 17 amino acids. Seattle patients were enrolled during active infection and followed longitudinally.

The sequenced sample was peripheral blood. The rearrangement joins TRBV11-2 to TRBJ2-6; possibly TRBD1 for D (6 bases). The TCR sequence derives from a man aged 25-45 years with COVID-19, enrolled during active disease. CDR3 residues: CASSSDLGGSGANVLTF. CDR3 in DNA: TGTGCCAGCAGCTCTGACTTAGGGGGCTCTGGGGCCAACGTCCTGACTTTC.